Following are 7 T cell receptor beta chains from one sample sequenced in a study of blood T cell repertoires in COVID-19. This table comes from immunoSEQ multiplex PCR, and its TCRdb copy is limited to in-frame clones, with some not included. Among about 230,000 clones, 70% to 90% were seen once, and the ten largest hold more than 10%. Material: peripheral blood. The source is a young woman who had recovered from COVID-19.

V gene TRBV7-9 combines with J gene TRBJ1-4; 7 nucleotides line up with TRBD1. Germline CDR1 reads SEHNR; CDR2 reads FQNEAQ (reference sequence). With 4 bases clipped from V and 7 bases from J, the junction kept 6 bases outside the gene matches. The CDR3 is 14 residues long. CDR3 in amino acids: CASSSGQTSEKLFF. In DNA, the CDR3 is TGTGCCAGCAGCTCGGGACAGACTTCTGAAAAACTGTTTTTT.

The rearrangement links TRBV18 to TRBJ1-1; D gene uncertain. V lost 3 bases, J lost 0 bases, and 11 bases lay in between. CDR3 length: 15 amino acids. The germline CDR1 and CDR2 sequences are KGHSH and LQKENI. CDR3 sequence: CASSPVFPMNTEAFF. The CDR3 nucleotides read TGTGCCAGCTCACCTGTCTTTCCTATGAACACTGAAGCTTTCTTT.

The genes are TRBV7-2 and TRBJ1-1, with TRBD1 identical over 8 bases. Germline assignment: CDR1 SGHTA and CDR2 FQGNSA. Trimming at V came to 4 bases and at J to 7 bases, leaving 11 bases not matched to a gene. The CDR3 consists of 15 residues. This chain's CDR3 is CASSYNAGTGNEAFF. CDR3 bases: TGTGCCAGCAGCTATAATGCCGGGACAGGCAATGAAGCTTTCTTT.

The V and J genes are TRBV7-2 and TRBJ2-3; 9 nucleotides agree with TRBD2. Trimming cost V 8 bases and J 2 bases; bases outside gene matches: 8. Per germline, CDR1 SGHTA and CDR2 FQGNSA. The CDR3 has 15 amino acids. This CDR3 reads CASGETSGYTDTQYF. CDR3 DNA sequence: TGTGCCAGCGGGGAGACTAGCGGCTACACAGATACGCAGTATTTT.

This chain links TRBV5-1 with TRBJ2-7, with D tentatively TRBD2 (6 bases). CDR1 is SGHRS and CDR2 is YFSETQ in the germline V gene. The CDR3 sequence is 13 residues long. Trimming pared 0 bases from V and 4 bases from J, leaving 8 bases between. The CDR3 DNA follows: TGCGCCAGCAGCTTGGGACTAGAGTACGAGCAGTACTTC. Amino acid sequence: CASSLGLEYEQYF. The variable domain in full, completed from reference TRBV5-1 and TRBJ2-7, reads KAGVTQTPRYLIKTRGQQVTLSCSPISGHRSVSWYQQTPGQGLQFLFEYFSETQRNKGNFPGRFSGRQFSNSRSEMNVSTLELGDSALYLCASSLGLEYEQYFGPGTRLTVT.

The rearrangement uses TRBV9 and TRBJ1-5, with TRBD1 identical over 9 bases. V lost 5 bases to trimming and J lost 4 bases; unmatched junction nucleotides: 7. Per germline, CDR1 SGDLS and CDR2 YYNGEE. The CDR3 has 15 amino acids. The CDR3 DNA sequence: TGTGCCAGCAGTACGGGGACAGGGAAAAATCAGCCCCAGCATTTT. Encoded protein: CASSTGTGKNQPQHF.

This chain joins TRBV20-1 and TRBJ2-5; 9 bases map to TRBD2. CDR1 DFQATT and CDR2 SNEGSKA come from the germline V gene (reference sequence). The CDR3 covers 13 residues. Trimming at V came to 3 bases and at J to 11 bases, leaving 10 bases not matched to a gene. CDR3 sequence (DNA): TGCAGTGCTAGTGTCGGGCTAGCGGGGCTTCAGTACTTC. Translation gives CSASVGLAGLQYF.